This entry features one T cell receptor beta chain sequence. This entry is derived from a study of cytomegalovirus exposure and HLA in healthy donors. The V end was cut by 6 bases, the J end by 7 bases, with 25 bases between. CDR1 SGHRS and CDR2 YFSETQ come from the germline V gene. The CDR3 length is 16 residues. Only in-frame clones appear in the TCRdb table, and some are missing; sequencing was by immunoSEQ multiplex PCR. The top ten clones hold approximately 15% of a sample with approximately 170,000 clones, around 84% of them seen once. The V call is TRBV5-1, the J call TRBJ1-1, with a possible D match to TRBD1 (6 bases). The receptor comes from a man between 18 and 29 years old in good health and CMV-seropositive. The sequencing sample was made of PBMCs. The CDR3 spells CASTWGGANKYGEAFF. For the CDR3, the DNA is TGCGCCAGCACCTGGGGGGGGGCTAATAAGTACGGTGAAGCTTTCTTT.